This T cell receptor beta chain was captured by sequencing in a study of blood T cell repertoires in COVID-19. On the study more broadly: Specimens from acute and convalescent COVID-19 originated in the United States, Italy and Spain.

Produced via immunoSEQ multiplex PCR; TCRdb's table is partial and in-frame only. The sample consists of 39,000 or so clones, approximately 81% of them appearing once. The specimen was peripheral blood. The sequence came from a man aged 55 to 69 in a cohort sampled during active COVID-19.

Here the CDR3 DNA reads TGTGCCAGCAGTGATACCTACACAGATACGCAGTATTTT. Translation: CASSDTYTDTQYF. The V gene is TRBV6-4, the J gene TRBJ2-3; no definite D call. The CDR3 runs to 13 residues. CDR1 is MRHNA and CDR2 is SNTAGT in the germline V gene. The V end was cut by 3 bases, the J end by 2 bases, with 6 bases between.